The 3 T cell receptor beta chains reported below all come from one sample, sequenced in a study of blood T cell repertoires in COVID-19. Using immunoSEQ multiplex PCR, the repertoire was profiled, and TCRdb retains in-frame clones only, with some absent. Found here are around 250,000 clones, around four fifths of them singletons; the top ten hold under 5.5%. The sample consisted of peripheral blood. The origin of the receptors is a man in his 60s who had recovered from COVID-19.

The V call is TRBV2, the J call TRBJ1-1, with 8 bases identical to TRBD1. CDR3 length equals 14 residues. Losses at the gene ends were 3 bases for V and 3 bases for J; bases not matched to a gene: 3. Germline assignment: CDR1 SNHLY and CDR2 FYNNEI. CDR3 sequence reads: CASSDRGPYTEAFF. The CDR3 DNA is TGTGCCAGCAGTGACAGGGGGCCGTACACTGAAGCTTTCTTT.

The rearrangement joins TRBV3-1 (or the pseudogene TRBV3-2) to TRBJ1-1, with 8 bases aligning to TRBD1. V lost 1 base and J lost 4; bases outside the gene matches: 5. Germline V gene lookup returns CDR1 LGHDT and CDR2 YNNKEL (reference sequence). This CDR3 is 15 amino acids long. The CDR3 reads CASSQGTGGVTEAFF. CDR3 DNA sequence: TGTGCCAGCAGCCAAGGTACAGGGGGAGTCACTGAAGCTTTCTTT.

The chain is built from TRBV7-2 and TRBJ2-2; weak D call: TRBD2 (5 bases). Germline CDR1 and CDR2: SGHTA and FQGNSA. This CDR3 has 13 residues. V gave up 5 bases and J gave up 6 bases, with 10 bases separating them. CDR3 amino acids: CASSPGGAGELFF. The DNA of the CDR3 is TGTGCCAGCAGCCCAGGAGGAGCCGGGGAGCTGTTTTTT.